Below, one TCR beta chain is given with its context. Its antigen target is currently unknown. This sample was included in a study of monozygotic twins with inflammatory bowel disease (dated by TCRdb to 2018 to 2020). Study-wide context: The complete study included some 28 monozygotic twin pairs: 19 IBD-discordant Danish pairs and nine German pairs, of which four were IBD-concordant and five were IBD-discordant. The search for disease-associated traits relied mainly on comparing IBD patients with their genetically identical healthy co-twins within discordant pairs. Each individual had, on average, about 151 000 unique TCRalpha sequences and 181 000 unique TCRbeta sequences available for analysis.

The CDR3, from cysteine to phenylalanine, totals 13 residues. No DNA has been recorded. For CDR1 and CDR2, the germline V gene lists SGHVS and FNYEAQ. The protocol used for the library was 5' RACE. Each TCR library was prepared from around 3,400 ng of total RNA. cDNA was synthesized with SMARTScribe reverse transcriptase in eight separate reactions per sample. Unique molecular identifiers containing a 6-nucleotide sample barcode were introduced through template switching during cDNA synthesis. TCRalpha and TCRbeta cDNA was amplified by two nested PCRs of around 16 and 10 cycles, with bead purification after each PCR. Before amplification, the cDNA was treated with uracil DNA-glycosylase and purified using the QIAquick PCR purification kit. The second PCR was the step at which Illumina TruSeq-compatible adapters and sample-specific barcodes were added. TapeStation and Qubit were used to check library quality and concentration, and around 5.3 ng of each library was pooled. Sequencing of pooled libraries was carried out on an Illumina HiSeq2500 single-index Rapid Run using 2 x 100 bp reads and custom sequencing primers. The paper's processing steps were these. UMI-based consensus assembly with MiGEC version 1.2.6 was used to correct PCR and sequencing errors. V(D)J alignment, clonotype assembly and CDR3 extraction were performed with MiXCR version 2.1.1. To normalise gene usage, clonotype sharing and MAIT/NKT TCR abundance, the top 1000, 10 000 and 20 000 clonotypes in each sample were analysed. Diversity was computed as the inverse Simpson index with the vegan R package after downsampling to 27 000 UMIs. Statistical testing used paired Mann-Whitney U tests on the discordant twin pairs and applied Benjamini-Hochberg correction for multiple testing. TCRdb reprocessed the reads, and each CDR3 protein sequence is entered once, without DNA. For this entry, the V and J calls and clone size follow TCRdb and not the study's own pipeline. This sample's table contains approximately 160,000 distinct CDR3 sequences. Approximately 7% of the sample goes to the ten largest clones.

Here is what the overall study found, with its caveats: Measured by the inverse Simpson index, TCRbeta repertoire diversity was lower in IBD patients than in their healthy co-twins. Differing immunosuppressive treatments among patients may have added background noise and inter-individual variability to the repertoires. The analysis was unable to tell apart different T cell subtypes. Repertoire similarity did not differ between concordant and discordant twins, which could be due to limited statistical power. Compared with healthy twins, IBD patients shared fewer clonotypes with other individuals, and the difference was most pronounced in patients with signs of disease activity. The results gave no support for a single strong signal or clonotype linked to IBD.

From each donor, an approximately 2.3 ml peripheral blood sample was collected into PAXgene tubes and kept at -80 degrees C. Total RNA was isolated from whole blood with the PAXgene blood miRNA kit on an automated QIAcube, without T cell sorting. Peripheral blood from monozygotic twin pairs, either concordant or discordant for inflammatory bowel disease, underwent deep TCRalpha and TCRbeta repertoire profiling that used unique molecular barcoding. Smoking habits were recorded for all twin pairs, and each individual was classified as a current, former or never smoker. The sample consisted of blood. The sequence joins TRBV7-6 to TRBJ2-3. The sequence came from a human donor with ulcerative colitis or Crohn's disease, or a healthy co-twin of an affected twin (not recorded which). The encoded CDR3 is CASSLTTTDTQYF.